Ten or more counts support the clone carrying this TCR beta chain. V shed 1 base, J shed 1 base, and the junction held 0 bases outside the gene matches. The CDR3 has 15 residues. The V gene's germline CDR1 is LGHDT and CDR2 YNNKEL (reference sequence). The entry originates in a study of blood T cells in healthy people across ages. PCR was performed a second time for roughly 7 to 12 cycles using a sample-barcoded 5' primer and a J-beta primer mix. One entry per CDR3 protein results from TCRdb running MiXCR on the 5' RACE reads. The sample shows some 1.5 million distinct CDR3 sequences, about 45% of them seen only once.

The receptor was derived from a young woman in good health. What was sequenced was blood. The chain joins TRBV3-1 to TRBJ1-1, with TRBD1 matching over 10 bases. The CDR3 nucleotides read TGTGCCAGCAGCCAAGGGACAGGGGGGAACACTGAAGCTTTCTTT. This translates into CASSQGTGGNTEAFF.